Presented here are 27 T cell receptor beta chains from one specimen sequenced in a study of T cell responses to AZD1222 COVID-19 vaccine. Assay: immunoSEQ multiplex PCR; the TCRdb copy retains only in-frame clones and omits some. The sample comprises approximately 90,000 clones, roughly 90% of which are singletons, and 7% rests with the top ten. The sequencing here drew on peripheral blood, taken on day 0 of AZD1222 vaccination. The source is an adult in good health.

The chain uses TRBV27 and TRBJ2-3, with 8 bases that match TRBD2. The CDR3 totals 16 residues. Looked up from germline, CDR1 is MNHEY and CDR2 is SMNVEV (reference sequence). J was trimmed by 5 bases and V by 5 bases; bases with no gene match: 12. Here the CDR3 reads CASSTPRGGQRDTQYF. The CDR3 coding sequence is TGTGCCAGCAGTACGCCCCGGGGGGGCCAGAGAGATACGCAGTATTTT.

The chain recombines TRBV18 with TRBJ1-5; D perhaps matches TRBD1 (6 bases). The germline V and J ends were trimmed by 6 bases and 6 bases, with 18 bases remaining between them. Germline V gene data show CDR1 as KGHSH and CDR2 as LQKENI. The CDR3 covers 15 residues. CDR3: CASSSESGGSQPQHF. The CDR3 nucleotides are TGTGCCAGCTCGTCTGAATCGGGGGGCAGTCAGCCCCAGCATTTT.

The chain combines TRBV18 with TRBJ2-1; D is perhaps TRBD1 (6 bases). Germline V lookup: CDR1 KGHSH, CDR2 LQKENI. The CDR3 totals 13 residues. The V end lost 3 bases, the J end lost 7 bases, and 10 bases lay between the germline ends. The CDR3 DNA sequence: TGTGCCAGCTCACCGAGGACAGAAAATGAGCAGTTCTTC. This gives the protein CASSPRTENEQFF.

J is TRBJ1-3 and V is TRBV7-2; a possible D gene is TRBD1 (5 bases). The germline gives CDR1 SGHTA, CDR2 FQGNSA. The CDR3 is made up of 17 amino acids. Trimming removed 5 bases from V and 4 bases from J, with 21 bases in between. DNA for the CDR3: TGTGCCAGCAGCCTTACCCCTCCGGGACTCAGCGGAAACACCATATATTTT. Its protein product is CASSLTPPGLSGNTIYF.

This chain joins TRBV18 and TRBJ2-7; D is unresolved. The length of the CDR3 is 14 residues. The germline CDR1 and CDR2 sequences are KGHSH and LQKENI. Trimming took off 6 bases at V and 0 bases at J, with 12 bases between the two ends. The CDR3 nucleotides read TGTGCCAGCTCCATGGCGCAGGCCTCCTACGAGCAGTACTTC. This gives the protein CASSMAQASYEQYF.

The chain employs TRBV21-1 and TRBJ1-6. TRBV21-1 is a pseudogene segment. The CDR3 has 13 residues. CDR3 DNA: TGTGCCAGACCACGGGGCTATAATTCACCCCTCCACTTT. This sequence encodes CARPRGYNSPLHF.

The chain carries TRBV11-1 and TRBJ2-7; D is possibly TRBD1 (6 bases). The V gene's germline CDR1 is SGHAT and CDR2 FQDESV (reference sequence). CDR3 length: 16 residues. Trimming removed 5 bases at V and 9 bases at J, with 26 bases between. As DNA, the CDR3 is TGTGCCAGCAGCCACAGACCGGGACAAGCCCTAGGTGTGCAGTACTTC. It is translated as CASSHRPGQALGVQYF.

This rearrangement joins TRBV5-8 to TRBJ1-1; 8 positions agree with TRBD1. The CDR3 consists of 13 residues. Germline V gene sequence: CDR1 SGHTS, CDR2 YDEGEE. The CDR3 reads CENRGQVSSEAFF. Here the CDR3 DNA reads TGTGAAAACCGGGGACAGGTGTCGTCTGAAGCTTTCTTT.

The chain couples TRBV5-1 to TRBJ1-1; possibly TRBD1 for D (6 bases). The CDR3 spans 15 residues. V was cut by 4 bases and J by 5 bases, with 18 bases left in between. The germline V gene encodes CDR1 SGHRS and CDR2 YFSETQ. The CDR3 DNA sequence: TGCGCCAGCAGCCCGGGCGGGGGCGAGGGTACTGAAGCTTTCTTT. It encodes CASSPGGGEGTEAFF. Full variable domain (remainder filled in from reference TRBV5-1 and TRBJ1-1): KAGVTQTPRYLIKTRGQQVTLSCSPISGHRSVSWYQQTPGQGLQFLFEYFSETQRNKGNFPGRFSGRQFSNSRSEMNVSTLELGDSALYLCASSPGGGEGTEAFFGQGTRLTVV.

V gene TRBV19 combines with J gene TRBJ2-1; a weak D match, TRBD2 (6 bases). This CDR3 has 13 residues. Per germline, CDR1 LNHDA and CDR2 SQIVND (reference sequence). The germline V and J ends were trimmed by 7 bases and 9 bases, with 16 bases remaining between them. CDR3 loop: CASNRRLEGEQFF. CDR3 sequence (DNA): TGTGCCAGTAACCGTAGACTAGAGGGTGAGCAGTTCTTC.

The chain links TRBV6-1 to TRBJ1-3, with 7 bases that match TRBD1. CDR3 length equals 15 residues. V lost 1 base and J lost 4; bases outside the gene matches: 4. Germline V gene lookup returns CDR1 MNHNS and CDR2 SASEGT. Written as DNA, the CDR3 is TGTGCCAGCAGTGAAGTTCAGGGGGGAGGAAACACCATATATTTT. Translated, it gives CASSEVQGGGNTIYF.

This chain joins TRBV7-2 and TRBJ2-7; 7 bases fit TRBD1. J lost 6 bases, V lost 1 base, and 12 bases had no gene match. This CDR3 spans 16 amino acids. Germline CDR1 SGHTA, CDR2 FQGNSA. CDR3 protein: CASSLVVGISGGEQYF. CDR3 in DNA: TGTGCCAGCAGCTTAGTAGTGGGGATCTCAGGGGGCGAGCAGTACTTC.

The chain joins TRBV15 to TRBJ1-5; D remains unclear. CDR3 length: 16 residues. The ends were cut back, 1 base at V and 3 bases at J, with 13 bases in the middle. Germline CDR1 LNHNV, CDR2 YYDKDF (reference sequence). The CDR3 DNA follows: TGTGCCACCAGCAGAGGGAACAGCGGTCTCAATCAGCCCCAGCATTTT. Translating it yields CATSRGNSGLNQPQHF.

This clone was detected a few times. The chain carries TRBV7-3 and TRBJ2-6; D is uncertain. Trimming took off 5 bases at V and 0 bases at J, with 11 bases between the two ends. The CDR3 is 16 amino acids. Per germline, CDR1 SGHTA and CDR2 FQGTGA. The CDR3 is CASSPGRFSGANVLTF. In DNA form, the CDR3 reads TGTGCCAGCAGCCCTGGGCGGTTCTCTGGGGCCAACGTCCTGACTTTC.

V and J are TRBV4-2 and TRBJ1-4, with 7 bases fitting TRBD1. The CDR3 covers 16 residues. With V trimmed by 3 bases and J by 4 bases, 8 bases remained unmatched. In germline, CDR1 is LGHNA, CDR2 YNFKEQ. CDR3 amino acids: CASSQEQGRINEKLFF. The CDR3 region has the DNA TGTGCCAGCAGCCAGGAACAGGGGCGAATTAATGAAAAACTGTTTTTT.

The chain links TRBV5-5 to TRBJ1-1, with no clear D. Trimming took off 2 bases at V and 0 bases at J, with 20 bases between the two ends. Germline V gene lookup returns CDR1 SGHKS and CDR2 YYEKEE (reference sequence). This CDR3 contains 18 residues. Here the CDR3 reads CASSFTSGWRPMNTEAFF. For the CDR3, the DNA is TGTGCCAGCAGCTTTACTTCGGGCTGGCGGCCCATGAACACTGAAGCTTTCTTT.

The J gene is TRBJ2-4, the V gene TRBV7-2, with 12 positions matching TRBD2. The CDR3 length is 13 residues. Germline trimming cut 4 bases from V and 8 bases from J; bases unmatched to any gene: 0. Germline assignment: CDR1 SGHTA and CDR2 FQGNSA. CDR3 loop: CASSWTSGDIQYF. DNA of the CDR3: TGTGCCAGCAGCTGGACTAGCGGGGACATTCAGTACTTC.

This clone was picked up one time. The chain links TRBV19 to TRBJ1-5; 9 bases agree with TRBD1. This CDR3 is 17 amino acids long. Germline CDR1 is LNHDA and CDR2 is SQIVND (reference sequence). Unmatched junction bases numbered 9, after V lost 4 bases and J lost 2 bases. The CDR3 reads CASSRMETGGGNQPQHF. The CDR3 coding sequence is TGTGCCAGTAGTAGGATGGAAACAGGGGGCGGCAATCAGCCCCAGCATTTT.

Written as DNA, the CDR3 is TGCGCCAGCAGCTTGCTTGGGGGCGACTATGGCTACACCTTC. Translating gives CASSLLGGDYGYTF. This chain joins TRBV5-1 and TRBJ1-2; weak D call: TRBD1 (6 bases). Trimming removed 1 base at V and 3 bases at J, with 10 bases between. CDR1 SGHRS and CDR2 YFSETQ come from the germline V gene. The CDR3 has 14 amino acids.

This clone was detected only once. V is TRBV25-1 and J is TRBJ2-7, with D possibly TRBD1 on 5 matching bases. The CDR3 is 12 residues long. CDR1 and CDR2 from the germline V gene are MGHDK and SYGVNS. Between the trimmed V and J ends, which lost 1 base and 6 bases, there was a span of 7 bases. The CDR3 region is CASSEFRAEQYF. The CDR3 DNA reads TGTGCCAGCAGTGAATTCAGGGCCGAGCAGTACTTC.

This clone was detected a few times. The rearrangement joins TRBV5-1 to TRBJ1-3, with D possibly being TRBD1 (5 bases). Trimming left V 4 bases short and J 4 bases short, with 15 bases between. Germline V gene data show CDR1 as SGHRS and CDR2 as YFSETQ. The length of the CDR3 is 15 residues. CDR3 coding DNA: TGCGCCAGCAGCCGGACGGGGGGAAACGGAAACACCATATATTTT. It specifies CASSRTGGNGNTIYF.

The V gene is TRBV2, the J gene TRBJ1-2; D is unresolved. Germline lookup yields CDR1 SNHLY and CDR2 FYNNEI. This CDR3 spans 14 amino acids. V lost 5 bases to trimming and J lost 2 bases, with 12 bases between them. Here the CDR3 reads CASSPSGRNYGYTF. As DNA, the CDR3 is TGTGCCAGCAGTCCCTCCGGGAGGAACTATGGCTACACCTTC.

The chain recombines TRBV3-1 (or the pseudogene TRBV3-2) with TRBJ1-2; 7 bases agree with TRBD1. CDR3 size: 13 residues. The J segment lost 7 bases and the V segment lost 4 bases, leaving 6 bases of the junction unmatched. CDR1 is LGHDT, CDR2 YNNKEL, per germline (reference sequence). The CDR3 region has the DNA TGTGCCAGCAGCCCCGACAGGGCTGGTGGCTACACCTTC. This codes for CASSPDRAGGYTF.

The chain couples TRBV7-3 to TRBJ1-5, with 7 nucleotides matching TRBD1. The V and J ends lost 2 bases and 7 bases, in that order; junction bases with no gene match: 2. The CDR3 sequence is 13 residues long. Looked up from germline, CDR1 is SGHTA and CDR2 is FQGTGA. CDR3 loop: CASSLGDSQPQHF. CDR3 nucleotide sequence: TGTGCCAGCAGCTTAGGGGACAGCCAGCCCCAGCATTTT.

The gene calls are TRBV6-5 and TRBJ2-7; D may be TRBD1 or TRBD2 (5 bases each). The germline V and J ends were trimmed by 0 bases and 0 bases, with 12 bases remaining between them. The CDR3 has 16 amino acids. Germline CDR1 and CDR2: MNHEY and SVGAGI. CDR3 nucleotide sequence: TGTGCCAGCAGTTACTCGGGTATTGGGGGCTCCTACGAGCAGTACTTC. This codes for CASSYSGIGGSYEQYF.

The V and J genes are TRBV2 and TRBJ2-7; 7 nucleotides agree with TRBD2. This CDR3 comprises 15 residues. Germline V gives CDR1 SNHLY, CDR2 FYNNEI. V was clipped by 6 bases and J by 0 bases; unmatched bases: 8. CDR3 sequence reads: CASSREAFASYEQYF. DNA for the CDR3: TGTGCCAGCAGCCGGGAGGCATTTGCCTCCTACGAGCAGTACTTC.

The chain recombines TRBV19 with TRBJ1-6; TRBD1 matches 7 bases. The CDR3 is 16 residues long. Germline V lookup: CDR1 LNHDA, CDR2 SQIVND (reference sequence). Unmatched junction bases numbered 9, after V lost 4 bases and J lost 6 bases. In nucleotides, the CDR3 is TGTGCCAGTAGTAGGCGACCGGGACAGCCTAATTCACCCCTCCACTTT. Translating gives CASSRRPGQPNSPLHF.